Presented here are 17 T cell receptor beta chains from one specimen sequenced in a study of cytomegalovirus exposure and HLA in healthy donors. PCR amplification relied on 60 Vbeta primers (plus 13 Jbeta primers). TCRdb's table, derived via immunoSEQ multiplex PCR, lists solely in-frame clones and lacks some. The repertoire holds under 170,000 clones, with about 85% as singletons. The sequenced sample consisted of PBMCs. The source is a human donor in good health.

The sample holds a few counts of this clone. J is TRBJ1-5 and V is TRBV5-1, with 8 bases that match TRBD1. Trimming at V came to 0 bases and at J to 8 bases, leaving 7 bases not matched to a gene. The CDR3 length is 15 residues. The germline V gene encodes CDR1 SGHRS and CDR2 YFSETQ. The CDR3: CASSLVGQVDEPQHF. The CDR3 DNA follows: TGCGCCAGCAGCTTGGTGGGACAGGTTGATGAGCCCCAGCATTTT.

The chain couples TRBV13 to TRBJ2-2; 13 nucleotides agree with TRBD2. Germline lookup yields CDR1 PRHDT and CDR2 FYEKMQ (reference sequence). V shed 5 bases and J 7 bases; nucleotides not matched to a gene: 4. The length of the CDR3 is 15 residues. CDR3 DNA: TGTGCCAGCAGCAAAGGGACTAGCGGGGTCGGGGAGCTGTTTTTT. This translates into CASSKGTSGVGELFF.

This clone qualifies as medium-sized (0.01 to 0.1%). The V and J genes are TRBV6-1 and TRBJ2-3, with TRBD1 matching 9 bases. The CDR3 has 15 residues. Trimming took 1 base from V and 2 from J; bases not matched to a gene: 1. The germline V gene has CDR1 MNHNS and CDR2 SASEGT. The CDR3 coding sequence is TGTGCCAGCAGTGAAGGGACAGGGGTCACAGATACGCAGTATTTT. This sequence encodes CASSEGTGVTDTQYF.

The chain is built from TRBV19 and TRBJ1-5, with 7 nucleotides matching TRBD1. The CDR3 consists of 14 residues. Per the germline V gene, CDR1 is LNHDA and CDR2 is SQIVND (reference sequence). Germline trimming cut 10 bases from V and 1 base from J; bases unmatched to any gene: 7. The CDR3 DNA reads as TGTGCCACCCGACAGGGCGCGAGCAATCAGCCCCAGCATTTT. It translates to CATRQGASNQPQHF.

The chain joins TRBV2 to TRBJ1-5; TRBD1 is a possible D gene (6 bases). Trimming left V 6 bases short and J 6 bases short, with 12 bases between. The CDR3 runs to 13 residues. The germline CDR1 and CDR2 sequences are SNHLY and FYNNEI. The CDR3 loop is CASSSQGTQPQHF. The DNA for the CDR3 is TGTGCCAGCAGCTCACAGGGTACTCAGCCCCAGCATTTT.

This chain connects TRBV5-1 to TRBJ1-3, with 8 bases fitting TRBD1. Germline assignment: CDR1 SGHRS and CDR2 YFSETQ. The length of the CDR3 is 17 residues. The J segment lost 3 bases and the V segment lost 3 bases, leaving 11 bases of the junction unmatched. CDR3 sequence reads: CASSSLRGQEVGNTIYF. Here the CDR3 DNA reads TGCGCCAGCAGCTCCCTCCGGGGACAGGAAGTTGGAAACACCATATATTTT.

The rearrangement uses TRBV5-8 and TRBJ1-2, with 8 bases fitting TRBD1. The trim removed 4 bases at V and 1 base at J, leaving 3 bases unmatched. The germline V gene encodes CDR1 SGHTS and CDR2 YDEGEE. The CDR3 is made up of 14 amino acids. This chain's CDR3 is CASSLTGGNYGYTF. The CDR3 DNA sequence: TGTGCCAGCAGCCTAACAGGGGGTAACTATGGCTACACCTTC.

The rearrangement uses TRBV4-1 and TRBJ1-6, with D uncertain. Trimming pared 1 base from V and 6 bases from J, leaving 7 bases between. The germline V gene encodes CDR1 MGHRA and CDR2 YSYEKL. This CDR3 spans 14 amino acids. CDR3 in amino acids: CASSQVYGNSPLHF. In DNA form, the CDR3 reads TGCGCCAGCAGCCAAGTCTACGGTAATTCACCCCTCCACTTT.

This clone was observed a handful of times. The chain carries TRBV18 and TRBJ1-5; 7 nucleotides match TRBD1. Losses at the gene ends were 5 bases for V and 3 bases for J; bases not matched to a gene: 4. Germline CDR1 is KGHSH and CDR2 is LQKENI. The CDR3 extends over 14 amino acids. CDR3 sequence: CASSSGTVNQPQHF. CDR3 DNA: TGTGCCAGCTCATCCGGGACAGTCAATCAGCCCCAGCATTTT.

This chain connects TRBV29-1 to TRBJ1-2; 8 nucleotides line up with TRBD1. Germline V gene data show CDR1 as SQVTM and CDR2 as ANQGSEA. The V segment lost 4 bases and the J segment 2 bases; nucleotides outside the gene matches: 3. The CDR3 spans 13 residues. The DNA for the CDR3 is TGCAGCGTTGGGGGGGACAGGAACTATGGCTACACCTTC. It yields the protein CSVGGDRNYGYTF.

The chain joins TRBV2 to TRBJ2-1; TRBD2 aligns across 14 bases. This CDR3 region has 15 residues. CDR1 is SNHLY, CDR2 FYNNEI, per germline. Unmatched junction bases numbered 3, after V lost 3 bases and J lost 8 bases. The CDR3 sequence: CASSETSGRAYEQFF. The CDR3 coding sequence is TGTGCCAGCAGTGAGACTAGCGGGAGGGCATATGAGCAGTTCTTC. Full variable domain (rest looked up from reference TRBV2 and TRBJ2-1): EPEVTQTPSHQVTQMGQEVILRCVPISNHLYFYWYRQILGQKVEFLVSFYNNEISEKSEIFDDQFSVERPDGSNFTLKIRSTKLEDSAMYFCASSETSGRAYEQFFGPGTRLTVL.

The V gene is TRBV7-9, the J gene TRBJ2-5; 10 nucleotides agree with TRBD2. V lost 3 bases to trimming and J lost 14 bases; unmatched junction nucleotides: 6. The CDR3 runs to 12 residues. Germline CDR1 is SEHNR and CDR2 is FQNEAQ (reference sequence). As DNA, the CDR3 is TGTGCCAGCAGCTTGGGAACTAGCGGGGCCTACTTC. Its protein product is CASSLGTSGAYF.

The chain links TRBV11-3 to TRBJ2-1, with 7 bases aligning to TRBD1. Germline trimming cut 2 bases from V and 5 bases from J; bases unmatched to any gene: 6. Germline-derived CDR1 and CDR2 are SGHNT and YENEEA. The CDR3 extends over 15 amino acids. The CDR3 loop is CASSLIGTVNNEQFF. CDR3 bases: TGTGCCAGCAGCTTAATTGGGACAGTTAACAATGAGCAGTTCTTC.

V gene TRBV10-2 combines with J gene TRBJ1-5; 7 bases fit TRBD1. Germline V CDR1 and CDR2: WSHSY, SAAADI. This CDR3 contains 19 residues. The junction had 18 bases not matched to a gene; V was cut back by 7 bases and J by 0 bases. CDR3 sequence: CASKPEPGTESISNQPQHF. In DNA, the CDR3 is TGCGCCAGCAAGCCCGAACCCGGGACAGAAAGTATTAGCAATCAGCCCCAGCATTTT.

The chain uses TRBV9 and TRBJ2-3; possible D gene TRBD1, 5 bases. The CDR3 covers 14 residues. V was cut by 0 bases and J by 6 bases, with 11 bases left in between. Per germline, CDR1 SGDLS and CDR2 YYNGEE. CDR3 sequence reads: CASSVEGLGDTQYF. The CDR3, as DNA: TGTGCCAGCAGCGTAGAGGGGTTAGGGGATACGCAGTATTTT.

In its sample, this clone was seen a few times. The V gene is TRBV30, the J gene TRBJ1-5; D is ambiguous. V lost 1 base, J lost 9 bases, and 10 bases lay in between. This CDR3 spans 12 amino acids. CDR1 and CDR2 (germline): GTSNPN, SVGIG (reference sequence). This CDR3 reads CAWSGGLGPQHF. DNA of the CDR3: TGTGCCTGGAGTGGCGGGCTAGGGCCCCAGCATTTT.

V is TRBV19 and J is TRBJ2-6; D unclear. V gave up 3 bases and J gave up 0 bases, with 6 bases separating them. Germline V gives CDR1 LNHDA, CDR2 SQIVND (reference sequence). The length of the CDR3 is 15 residues. CDR3 coding DNA: TGTGCCAGTAGTATGTACAGCTCTGGGGCCAACGTCCTGACTTTC. This encodes CASSMYSSGANVLTF.